The present entry profiles one TCR beta chain with its context. Its antigen is still unknown. Terminally differentiated effector memory CD45RA+ cells were excluded from the naive CD8 cells, which were CD45RO-negative and positively selected for CCR7. Adults of Caucasian background living in Nashville, Tennessee made up all donors. This specimen belongs to a study of shared clonotypes between healthy human individuals. Study results and limitations: What naive subsets generally showed was a larger estimated richness than memory subsets showed. Among several donors, about 5% of naive CD4 clonotypes were found in common.

Produced via immunoSEQ multiplex PCR; TCRdb's table is partial and in-frame only. The profile shows roughly 2.1 million clones, roughly 91% of them singletons. With 1 base removed from V and 10 bases from J, the gap between germline ends came to 10 bases. The germline CDR1 and CDR2 sequences are PRHDT and FYEKMQ (reference sequence). This CDR3 spans 13 amino acids. Sequencing input: naive CD8+ T cells from PBMCs. The V gene is TRBV13, the J gene TRBJ1-4, with a possible D match to TRBD1 (5 bases). The sequence was obtained from a man between 18 and 29 years old in good health. Some clones in this sample may be carry-over from other donors' samples. The chain's CDR3 is CASSLEFGGKLFF. The CDR3, as DNA: TGTGCCAGCAGCTTAGAATTCGGGGGAAAACTGTTTTTT.